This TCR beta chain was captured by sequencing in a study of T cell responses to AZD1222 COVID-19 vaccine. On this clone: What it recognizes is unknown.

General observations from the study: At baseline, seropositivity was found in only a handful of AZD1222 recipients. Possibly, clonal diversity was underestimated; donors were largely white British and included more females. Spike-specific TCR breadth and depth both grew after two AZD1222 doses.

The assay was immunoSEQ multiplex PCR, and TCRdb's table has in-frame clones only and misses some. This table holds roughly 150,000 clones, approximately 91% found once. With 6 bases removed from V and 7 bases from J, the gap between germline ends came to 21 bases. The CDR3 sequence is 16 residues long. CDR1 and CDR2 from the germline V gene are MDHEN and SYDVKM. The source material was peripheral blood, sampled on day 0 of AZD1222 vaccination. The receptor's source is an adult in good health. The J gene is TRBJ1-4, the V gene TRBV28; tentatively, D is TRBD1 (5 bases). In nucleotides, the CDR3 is TGTGCCAGCAGACTAATAATGGGGGGTCGCGGTGAAAAACTGTTTTTT. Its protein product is CASRLIMGGRGEKLFF.